The TCR beta chain described here comes from a study of CXCR3-negative and CXCR3-positive naive CD8 T cells. Study-wide results and caveats: Relative to CXCR3-negative naive cells, CXCR3-positive naive cells had more hydrophobic TRB CDR3s. Memory CD8+ cells showed much lower diversity, while both naive subsets were comparably high.

Worth noting for this clonotype: What it recognizes is unknown.

The method, 5' RACE with UMI labels, was used to prepare the TRB cDNA libraries. TCRdb re-called the 5' RACE reads; every CDR3 protein appears as one record, without DNA. The sample includes about 130,000 distinct CDR3 sequences. The origin of this receptor is a human donor in good health. Some clones in this sample may be carry-over from other donors' samples. Material: naive CXCR3+ CD8+ T cells from blood. Indicated subset: CD45RO-CCR7+CD27+CD95- naive CD8+ T cells expressing CXCR3 (TNR3+).

CDR3 region: CSAQPRNTEAFF. The rearrangement uses TRBV29-1 and TRBJ1-1. The CDR3 length is 12 residues. Germline V CDR1 and CDR2: SQVTM, ANQGSEA.